A selection of T cell receptor beta chains follows, all from one sample in a study of T cell responses to AZD1222 COVID-19 vaccine. This table comes from immunoSEQ multiplex PCR, and its TCRdb copy is limited to in-frame clones, with some not included. This sample carries around 99,000 clones, just over 90% of them seen once, and the ten largest clones take just over 8%. The sequenced sample was peripheral blood, obtained 28 days after the second AZD1222 dose. These receptors all stem from an adult who received the AZD1222 COVID-19 vaccine. CDR3s include the opening cysteine and the closing phenylalanine or tryptophan. D genes are given only for firm matches. Clone sizes are given selectively: once, few, many, or a class where the clone is expanded.

>16|NA|TRBJ2-3|TRBD1|TRBV19
CASSIGEDRATDTQYF
TGTGCCAGTAGTATTGGGGAGGACAGGGCCACAGATACGCAGTATTTT
>16|NA|TRBJ1-3|NA|TRBV18
CASSPAGKSGGNTIYF
TGTGCCAGCTCACCCGCAGGGAAGTCAGGAGGAAACACCATATATTTT
>15|NA|TRBJ2-7|NA|TRBV18
CASSPPGERDGEQYF
TGTGCCAGCTCACCACCCGGGGAACGGGATGGGGAGCAGTACTTC
>15|NA|TRBJ2-7|NA|TRBV5-1
CASSFDGTDSYEQYF
TGCGCCAGCAGCTTTGATGGGACGGATTCCTACGAGCAGTACTTC
>14|NA|TRBJ1-2|TRBD1|TRBV28
CASSPGQANYGYTF
TGTGCCAGCAGTCCCGGACAGGCTAACTATGGCTACACCTTC
>14|NA|TRBJ2-5|NA|TRBV2
CASIETARGETQYF
TGTGCCAGCATCGAGACTGCCAGGGGAGAGACCCAGTACTTC
>16|NA|TRBJ2-7|NA|TRBV4-1
CASSQATLGGAYGQYF
TGCGCCAGCAGCCAGGCAACTCTCGGCGGGGCCTACGGGCAGTACTTC
>12|NA|TRBJ2-7|NA|TRBV7-9
CASSLTGYEQYF
TGTGCCAGCAGCCTGACTGGCTACGAGCAGTACTTC
>13|NA|TRBJ2-3|NA|TRBV3-1/TRBV3-2
CASSQGPPDTQYF
TGTGCCAGCAGCCAAGGCCCCCCAGATACGCAGTATTTT
>15|NA|TRBJ2-3|NA|TRBV5-1
CASDRWRATTDTQYF
TGCGCCAGCGATAGGTGGCGGGCGACCACAGATACGCAGTATTTT
>15|NA|TRBJ2-2|TRBD2|TRBV2
CASRGTSGNTGELFF
TGTGCCAGCAGGGGGACTAGCGGGAACACCGGGGAGCTGTTTTTT
>15|few|TRBJ1-6|TRBD1|TRBV6-5
CASTRGTNQGSPLHF
TGTGCCAGCACCAGGGGGACAAACCAAGGTTCACCCCTCCACTTT
>17|once|TRBJ2-2|TRBD2|TRBV19
CASMAAGVGLVTGELFF
TGTGCCAGTATGGCAGCGGGAGTAGGGTTGGTGACCGGGGAGCTGTTTTTT
>12|NA|TRBJ1-2|NA|TRBV6-1
CASSEPRIGYTF
TGTGCCAGCAGTGAACCCCGCATCGGCTACACCTTC
>13|NA|TRBJ2-7|NA|TRBV27
CASSFGTPYEQYF
TGTGCCAGCAGTTTTGGGACCCCCTACGAGCAGTACTTC
>14|once|TRBJ1-1|TRBD1|TRBV13
CASSLDRADTEAFF
TGTGCCAGCAGCCTCGACAGGGCTGATACTGAAGCTTTCTTT
>15|once|TRBJ1-1|NA|TRBV28
CASSPRVPQNTEAFF
TGTGCCAGCAGTCCCAGGGTCCCGCAAAACACTGAAGCTTTCTTT
>15|NA|TRBJ2-5|TRBD2|TRBV10-3
CAISEPGSGRETQYF
TGTGCCATCAGTGAGCCCGGTAGCGGGAGAGAGACCCAGTACTTC
>13|NA|TRBJ1-4|NA|TRBV6-4
CASSREENEKLFF
TGTGCCAGCAGCCGCGAAGAGAATGAAAAACTGTTTTTT
>14|NA|TRBJ1-1|NA|TRBV28
CASSLTGEERRAFF
TGTGCCAGCAGTTTAACCGGTGAGGAGAGGAGAGCTTTCTTT
>13|once|TRBJ1-2|NA|TRBV28
CASSFGGIYGYTF
TGTGCCAGCAGTTTCGGGGGCATCTATGGCTACACCTTC
>15|NA|TRBJ2-3|TRBD2|TRBV4-2
CASSQETSGTDTQYF
TGTGCCAGCAGCCAAGAGACTAGCGGCACAGATACGCAGTATTTT
>13|NA|TRBJ1-2|TRBD1|TRBV11-1
CASSLAQGPGYTF
TGTGCCAGCAGCTTAGCACAGGGGCCTGGCTACACCTTC
>10|NA|TRBJ1-1|NA|TRBV2
CASGNTEAFF
TGTGCCAGCGGTAACACTGAAGCTTTCTTT
>15|NA|TRBJ2-1|TRBD1|TRBV2
CASKRAQGVYNEQFF
TGTGCCAGCAAACGGGCCCAGGGGGTCTACAATGAGCAGTTCTTC
>12|NA|TRBJ1-6|NA|TRBV3-1/TRBV3-2
CASSQEQSPLHF
TGTGCCAGCAGCCAAGAACAGTCACCCCTCCACTTT
>13|NA|TRBJ2-5|TRBD1|TRBV28
CASKGQGWETQYF
TGTGCCAGCAAGGGACAGGGGTGGGAGACCCAGTACTTC
>12|NA|TRBJ2-7|NA|TRBV25-1
CASSRGSHEQYF
TGTGCCAGCAGTCGAGGCAGCCACGAGCAGTACTTC
>10|NA|TRBJ2-7|NA|TRBV27
CASSLYEQYF
TGTGCCAGCAGTTTATACGAGCAGTACTTC
>16|NA|TRBJ2-5|TRBD1|TRBV6-5
CASSYSKTGAGETQYF
TGTGCCAGCAGTTACTCGAAAACAGGGGCCGGAGAGACCCAGTACTTC
>15|NA|TRBJ2-2|NA|TRBV28
CASSSAGDNTGELFF
TGTGCCAGCAGTTCGGCAGGGGATAACACCGGGGAGCTGTTTTTT
>13|NA|TRBJ1-2|NA|TRBV6-2/TRBV6-3
CASSYDGAYGYTF
TGTGCCAGCAGTTACGACGGGGCCTATGGCTACACCTTC
>13|few|TRBJ1-1|NA|TRBV4-1
CASSQDRGGKAFF
TGCGCCAGCAGCCAAGATCGGGGAGGGAAAGCTTTCTTT
>13|NA|TRBJ1-1|NA|TRBV28
CASRQTRRGEAFF
TGTGCCAGCAGACAAACCCGACGGGGTGAAGCTTTCTTT
>15|NA|TRBJ1-1|TRBD1|TRBV13
CASSLEGTGRTEAFF
TGTGCCAGCAGCTTAGAGGGGACAGGGCGCACTGAAGCTTTCTTT
>14|NA|TRBJ2-1|TRBD2|TRBV27
CASRPTSGMYEQFF
TGTGCCAGCAGACCCACTAGCGGGATGTATGAGCAGTTCTTC
>14|NA|TRBJ2-3|NA|TRBV5-1
CASSLGQNTDTQYF
TGCGCCAGCAGCTTGGGACAGAACACAGATACGCAGTATTTT
>16|NA|TRBJ2-3|TRBD2|TRBV6-1
CASSEFWTSYTDTQYF
TGTGCCAGCAGTGAATTTTGGACTAGCTACACAGATACGCAGTATTTT
>12|NA|TRBJ1-6|NA|TRBV14
CASSPQGRALHF
TGTGCCAGCAGCCCCCAGGGACGGGCTCTCCACTTT
>13|NA|TRBJ1-2|NA|TRBV7-2
CASSLDGNYGYTF
TGTGCCAGCAGCTTAGACGGAAACTATGGCTACACCTTC
>14|NA|TRBJ2-3|TRBD1|TRBV5-4
CASSYQGATDTQYF
TGTGCCAGCAGCTACCAGGGGGCCACAGATACGCAGTATTTT
>15|NA|TRBJ1-3|NA|TRBV7-8
CASSLGETRGNTIYF
TGTGCCAGCAGCTTAGGGGAGACCCGAGGAAACACCATATATTTT
>12|NA|TRBJ2-5|TRBD2|TRBV5-1
CASSSGEETQYF
TGCGCCAGCAGTAGCGGGGAAGAGACCCAGTACTTC
>12|NA|TRBJ1-2|NA|TRBV29-1
CSVARGGYGYTF
TGCAGCGTTGCCAGGGGAGGTTATGGCTACACCTTC
>12|NA|TRBJ1-5|NA|TRBV4-1
CASSQDMMAQHF
TGCGCCAGCAGCCAAGATATGATGGCCCAGCATTTT
>18|NA|TRBJ2-2|TRBD2|TRBV7-9
CAPRRGGGIPPKTGELFF
TGTGCCCCCCGACGCGGGGGGGGGATCCCCCCGAAGACCGGGGAGCTGTTTTTT
>13|few|TRBJ1-2|TRBD1|TRBV28
CASSLNRGQGYTF
TGTGCCAGCAGTTTAAACAGGGGGCAAGGCTACACCTTC
>16|NA|TRBJ2-3|NA|TRBV7-8
CASSLLPLARTDTQYF
TGTGCCAGCAGCCTGCTCCCCCTAGCTCGCACAGATACGCAGTATTTT
>18|NA|TRBJ2-3|NA|TRBV7-3
CASSALTGTPRSTDTQYF
TGTGCCAGCAGCGCCCTCACCGGGACTCCCAGGAGCACAGATACGCAGTATTTT
>15|NA|TRBJ2-3|TRBD1|TRBV2
CASSRGQGVTDTQYF
TGTGCCAGCAGTAGGGGACAGGGGGTGACAGATACGCAGTATTTT
>16|NA|TRBJ1-5|NA|TRBV28
CASSLNIPGGNQPQHF
TGTGCCAGCAGTCTCAATATCCCGGGCGGCAATCAGCCCCAGCATTTT
>15|NA|TRBJ2-7|NA|TRBV10-1
CASSESPGAGYEQYF
TGCGCCAGCAGTGAGTCTCCAGGGGCAGGGTACGAGCAGTACTTC
>17|once|TRBJ2-1|NA|TRBV5-4
CASSLEQTRSSYNEQFF
TGTGCCAGCAGCTTGGAACAGACCCGAAGCTCCTACAATGAGCAGTTCTTC
>16|NA|TRBJ1-5|TRBD1|TRBV19
CASSTTGGLSNQPQHF
TGTGCCAGTAGTACGACAGGGGGTTTAAGCAATCAGCCCCAGCATTTT
>13|few|TRBJ2-7|NA|TRBV5-6
CASSFGPTGEQYF
TGTGCCAGCAGCTTCGGCCCTACCGGCGAGCAGTACTTC
>12|NA|TRBJ1-1|NA|TRBV12-3/TRBV12-4
CASSLSLTGAFF
TGTGCCAGCAGTTTGTCTCTGACGGGGGCTTTCTTT
>12|NA|TRBJ2-1|NA|TRBV3-1/TRBV3-2
CASSQDEGEQFF
TGTGCCAGCAGCCAAGATGAAGGTGAGCAGTTCTTC
>13|NA|TRBJ2-7|NA|TRBV30
CAWSGQGIGEQYF
TGTGCCTGGAGTGGCCAGGGAATAGGGGAGCAGTACTTC